This T cell receptor (beta chain) was found in a study of cytomegalovirus exposure and HLA in healthy donors. In regard to this clone: Its antigen is not identified.

Germline assignment: CDR1 MNHEY and CDR2 SVGAGI. This CDR3 contains 11 residues. Trimming shortened V by 10 bases and J by 5 bases, and 11 bases separated the two germline ends. 60 Vbeta and 13 Jbeta primers were used in PCR. Only in-frame clones appear in the TCRdb table, and some are missing; sequencing was by immunoSEQ multiplex PCR. Of some 190,000 clones listed, approximately 80% are singletons. The study's findings and limits: Information on immune exposure was restricted to one variable (CMV serostatus). The authors later found TCR association rates varying by HLA locus, with DRB1 most and HLA-C fewest.

This clonotype was sampled from a male donor in good health and CMV-seronegative. This chain joins TRBV6-5 and TRBJ2-5; D is ambiguous. Sequenced material: PBMCs. This CDR3 is CATHLGETQYF. In DNA form, the CDR3 reads TGTGCCACCCATCTCGGGGAGACCCAGTACTTC.